A selection of T cell receptor beta chains follows, all from one sample in a study of cytomegalovirus exposure and HLA in healthy donors. The assay was immunoSEQ multiplex PCR, and TCRdb's table has in-frame clones only and misses some. This table has about 190,000 clones, roughly 86% appearing once. Sequenced sample: PBMCs. The receptor set was obtained from a woman aged 18-29 years in good health and CMV-seronegative. Each CDR3 is given without its conserved first and last residue. The D gene is left open where the match is weak.

TRBV9,TRBJ2-3,NA,ASSVAGATTDTQY
TRBV11-3,TRBJ2-7,TRBD2,ASSLGGTSGEAEQY
TRBV7-4,TRBJ2-1,TRBD1,ASSTDRGLLTGSYNEQF
TRBV20-1,TRBJ2-7,NA,SASPHEQY
TRBV4-1,TRBJ1-6,TRBD1,ASSQGPGQGPSSYNSPLH
TRBV2,TRBJ2-7,TRBD1,ASGTGVSEQY
TRBV5-6,TRBJ2-1,NA,ASSLARGRVGQQF
TRBV15,TRBJ2-1,TRBD2,ATSRGSGRAYNEQF
TRBV4-1,TRBJ2-3,TRBD1,VSSQLGQGADTQY
TRBV5-4,TRBJ1-1,NA,ASSHDTYTEAF
TRBV9,TRBJ2-2,TRBD1,ASSPGDRGRFGELF
TRBV11-3,TRBJ2-7,NA,ASSVHRASYEQY
TRBV6-6,TRBJ2-4,TRBD1,ASSYPGTGNIQY
TRBV5-1,TRBJ1-2,NA,ASSPRGDSWGYT
TRBV30,TRBJ1-1,NA,AWSIGVTEAF
TRBV27,TRBJ1-5,NA,ASSFRELQPQH
TRBV5-1,TRBJ1-1,NA,ASSLQGEAF
TRBV13,TRBJ1-2,NA,ASSEQGDYGYT
TRBV9,TRBJ1-1,NA,ASARGGSTEAF
TRBV28,TRBJ2-7,NA,ASSSHGTFEQY
TRBV7-9,TRBJ2-7,TRBD1,ASSLQGADEQY
TRBV29-1,TRBJ2-7,TRBD1,SVANRDRDGEQY
TRBV4-3,TRBJ2-1,NA,ASSQVRDRHNEQF
TRBV6-1,TRBJ1-5,NA,ASSRGNQPQH
TRBV5-1,TRBJ2-2,TRBD1,ANADRGTGELF
TRBV19,TRBJ1-5,NA,ASSITRGQPQH
TRBV27,TRBJ1-5,NA,ASSFTNQPQH
TRBV19,TRBJ2-7,TRBD1,ASSTWDRRSYEQY